The 3 T cell receptor beta chains below all came from one sample that was sequenced in a study of blood T cell repertoires in COVID-19. The method was immunoSEQ multiplex PCR; TCRdb's version includes in-frame clones alone and lacks a portion of them. The sample shows 120,000 to 150,000 clones, 70% to 90% of them seen only once. Specimen: peripheral blood. The receptor set was obtained from a human donor with acute or convalescent COVID-19. The donor label of this sample is uncertain.

The table lists this clone with a count of one. V is TRBV7-8 and J is TRBJ1-1; no reliable D call. The CDR3 covers 14 residues. Germline V gives CDR1 SGHVS, CDR2 FQNEAQ. V lost 5 bases to trimming and J lost 5 bases, with 15 bases between them. The CDR3 sequence is CASSIREGRTEAFF. In DNA form, the CDR3 reads TGTGCCAGCAGCATTAGAGAGGGCCGGACTGAAGCTTTCTTT.

The rearrangement joins TRBV6-1 to TRBJ2-3; D may be TRBD2 (5 bases). Looked up from germline, CDR1 is MNHNS and CDR2 is SASEGT. The CDR3 loop spans 12 amino acids. Between the trimmed V and J ends, which lost 2 bases and 7 bases, there was a span of 7 bases. CDR3 residues: CASSELAYTQYF. The CDR3 DNA sequence: TGTGCCAGCAGTGAACTAGCATATACGCAGTATTTT.

The chain links TRBV9 to TRBJ1-2; no clear D gene. Germline CDR1 and CDR2: SGDLS and YYNGEE. The CDR3 totals 13 residues. Trimming removed 0 bases at V and 8 bases at J, with 11 bases between. The CDR3 coding sequence is TGTGCCAGCAGCGTAGATCTAGAGGGCGGCTACACCTTC. Translated, it gives CASSVDLEGGYTF.